This T cell receptor beta chain is drawn from a study of blood T cell repertoires in COVID-19. Study background: Collection of acute and convalescent COVID-19 samples took place in the United States, Italy and Spain.

The protocol was immunoSEQ multiplex PCR, while the TCRdb copy is restricted to in-frame clones and leaves out a portion. The sample includes a few hundred thousand clones, 85% of them seen just once. This CDR3 has 13 amino acids. V was cut by 5 bases and J by 7 bases, with 11 bases left in between. Germline values: CDR1 SGHAT, CDR2 FQNNGV. The rearrangement joins TRBV11-2 to TRBJ2-2; D possibly corresponds to TRBD1 (6 bases). The clonotype originates from a woman aged 18-30 years with acute or convalescent COVID-19. The sample taken for sequencing was peripheral blood. The CDR3 DNA sequence: TGTGCCAGCAGCCTTACAGGGATCGGGGAGCTGTTTTTT. As protein: CASSLTGIGELFF.